Only a few counts were recorded for the clone carrying this T cell receptor (beta chain). Its antigen remains unidentified. RNA transcripts provided the source from which TCR beta CDR3 regions were amplified. Primed by the HTBI set, a first-round RT-PCR was run on the TCR CDR3. In TCRdb, the multiplex PCR reads were re-called with MiXCR into one record per CDR3 protein. The data show about half a million distinct CDR3 sequences, with around a fifth seen just once and around 54% held by the top ten. The data derive from a study of T cells in Graves' hyperthyroidism and ophthalmopathy. Study-wide context: Any treatment followed the collection of peripheral blood at initial diagnosis. Study-wide findings and caveats: Ophthalmopathy was identified by the model a median about 6.4 months ahead of onset. Most clonotypes that expanded in the thyroid above 0.001 also showed up in blood.

CDR1 is LGHDT and CDR2 is YNNKEL in the germline V gene (reference sequence). V lost 4 bases and J lost 0, with 7 bases in between. There are 15 residues in the CDR3. Subjects with ophthalmopathy showed a Clinical Activity Score no lower than 3, a NOSPECS grade no lower than 4, and a duration shorter than 3 months. Sequencing input: blood. The chain links TRBV3-1 to TRBJ2-6, with D tentatively TRBD2 (5 bases). The sequence came from a woman between 65 and 79 years old with Graves' ophthalmopathy. This CDR3 reads CASSPRDSGANVLTF. Here the CDR3 DNA reads TGTGCCAGCAGCCCCCGGGACTCTGGGGCCAACGTCCTGACTTTC.